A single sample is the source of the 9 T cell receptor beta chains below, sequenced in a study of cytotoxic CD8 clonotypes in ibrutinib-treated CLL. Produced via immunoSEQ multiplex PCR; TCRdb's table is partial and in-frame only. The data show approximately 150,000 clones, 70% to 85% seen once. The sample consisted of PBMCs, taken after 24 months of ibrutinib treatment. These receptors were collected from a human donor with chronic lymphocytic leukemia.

CDR3 region: CASSLGDRNSPLHF. In DNA form, the CDR3 reads TGCGCCAGCAGCTTGGGGGACAGAAATTCACCCCTCCACTTT. The V gene is TRBV5-1, the J gene TRBJ1-6, with 7 nucleotides matching TRBD1. Germline CDR1 reads SGHRS; CDR2 reads YFSETQ. V trimming: 0 bases; J trimming: 7 bases; junction bases outside the gene matches: 1. The CDR3 has 14 residues.

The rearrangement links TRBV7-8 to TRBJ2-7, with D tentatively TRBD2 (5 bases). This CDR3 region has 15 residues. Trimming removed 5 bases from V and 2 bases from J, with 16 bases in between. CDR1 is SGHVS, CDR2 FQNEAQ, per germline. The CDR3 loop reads CASSRSGLGPYEQYF. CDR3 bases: TGTGCCAGCAGCCGATCTGGACTGGGCCCCTACGAGCAGTACTTC.

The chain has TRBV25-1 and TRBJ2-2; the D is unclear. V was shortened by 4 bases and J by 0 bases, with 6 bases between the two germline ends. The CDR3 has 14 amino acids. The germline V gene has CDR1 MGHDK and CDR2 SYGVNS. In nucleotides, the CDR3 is TGTGCCAGCAGTGGGACCGCGAACACCGGGGAGCTGTTTTTT. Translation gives CASSGTANTGELFF. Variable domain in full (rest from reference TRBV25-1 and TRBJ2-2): EADIYQTPRYLVIGTGKKITLECSQTMGHDKMYWYQQDPGMELHLIHYSYGVNSTEKGDLSSESTVSRIRTEHFPLTLESARPSHTSQYLCASSGTANTGELFFGEGSRLTVL.

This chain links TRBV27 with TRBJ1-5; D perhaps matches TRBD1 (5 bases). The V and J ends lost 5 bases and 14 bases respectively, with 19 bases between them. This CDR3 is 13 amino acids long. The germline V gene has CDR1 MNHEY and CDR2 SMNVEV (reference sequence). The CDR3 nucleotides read TGTGCCAGCAGTCCCCAGTTAGGGGCGAAGGAGCATTTT. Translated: CASSPQLGAKEHF.

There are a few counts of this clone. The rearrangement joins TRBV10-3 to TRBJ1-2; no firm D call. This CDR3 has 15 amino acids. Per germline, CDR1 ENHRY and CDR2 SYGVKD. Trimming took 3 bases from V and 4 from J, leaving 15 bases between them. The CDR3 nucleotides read TGTGCCATCAGTGACGTAGGAGTAACGATCTATGGCTACACCTTC. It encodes CAISDVGVTIYGYTF.

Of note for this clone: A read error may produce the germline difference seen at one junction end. CDR3 loop: CRGQGAGNTEAFF. For the CDR3, the DNA is TGCCGTGGGCAGGGAGCCGGGAACACTGAAGCTTTCTTT. The V and J genes are TRBV2 and TRBJ1-1, with a possible D match to TRBD1 (5 bases). CDR1 is SNHLY, CDR2 FYNNEI, per germline. The CDR3 has 13 residues.

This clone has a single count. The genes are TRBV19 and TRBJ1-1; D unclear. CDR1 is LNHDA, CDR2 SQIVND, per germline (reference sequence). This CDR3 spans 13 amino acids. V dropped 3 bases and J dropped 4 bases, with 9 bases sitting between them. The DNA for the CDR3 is TGTGCCAGTAGTATCAAGGGCTCCACTGAAGCTTTCTTT. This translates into CASSIKGSTEAFF.

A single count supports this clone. The CDR3 protein is CASSVSARHKTQYF. CDR3 in DNA: TGTGCCAGCAGCGTCTCAGCTAGGCATAAGACCCAGTACTTC. The rearrangement joins TRBV9 to TRBJ2-5; D uncertain. Germline CDR1 and CDR2: SGDLS and YYNGEE. Between the trimmed V and J ends, which lost 2 bases and 6 bases, there was a span of 14 bases. CDR3 size: 14 residues.

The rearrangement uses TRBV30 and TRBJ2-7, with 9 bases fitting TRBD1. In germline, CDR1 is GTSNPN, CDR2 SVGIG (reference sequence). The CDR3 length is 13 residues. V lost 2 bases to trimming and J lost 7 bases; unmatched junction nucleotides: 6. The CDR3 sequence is CAWSWTGDSEQYF. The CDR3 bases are TGTGCCTGGAGTTGGACAGGGGACTCGGAGCAGTACTTC.